These T cell receptor beta chains were read from a single sample in a study of OX40 agonist ivuxolimab in advanced cancers. Libraries were prepared by immunoSEQ multiplex PCR; TCRdb keeps only in-frame clonotypes and omits some of them. The sample contains 100,000 to 120,000 clones, approximately 90% of which appear only once. The source material was CD4+ or CD8+ T cells sorted from blood, sampled in a trial of the OX40 agonist ivuxolimab. The receptor set was obtained from an adult with an advanced solid tumor such as melanoma, head and neck, liver or kidney cancer. Both conserved end residues are part of each CDR3. A D gene is named only where the DNA matches it firmly. For some rows the clone size is stated as once, few or many, or as a class when expanded; others skip it.

TRBV28,NA,TRBJ1-3,NA,CASSLRVGHSGNTIYF,TGTGCCAGCAGTTTAAGGGTCGGGCACTCTGGAAACACCATATATTTT
TRBV19,NA,TRBJ1-3,NA,CASSGGSGNTIYF,TGTGCCAGCAGTGGGGGCTCTGGAAACACCATATATTTT
TRBV5-1,NA,TRBJ1-1,NA,CASSRDRQNTEAFF,TGCGCCAGCAGCCGCGACAGACAGAACACTGAAGCTTTCTTT
TRBV30,NA,TRBJ2-5,TRBD1,CAWSNYLPGQGVRWGETQYF,TGTGCCTGGAGTAATTACCTTCCGGGACAGGGGGTACGTTGGGGAGAGACCCAGTACTTC
TRBV30,NA,TRBJ1-5,NA,CAWSERAPQPQHF,TGTGCCTGGAGTGAGAGGGCCCCTCAGCCCCAGCATTTT
TRBV5-1,few,TRBJ2-7,TRBD1,CASSLIQGAREQYF,TGCGCCAGCAGCTTGATACAGGGGGCGCGCGAGCAGTACTTC
TRBV27,NA,TRBJ2-1,TRBD2,CASSSGLAGVRYNEQFF,TGTGCCAGCAGTTCCGGACTAGCGGGAGTTAGGTACAATGAGCAGTTCTTC
TRBV6-1,once,TRBJ2-1,TRBD2,CASTKAGGGFNEQFF,TGTGCCAGCACTAAAGCGGGGGGGGGTTTCAATGAGCAGTTCTTC
TRBV5-6,once,TRBJ2-7,NA,CASSKVGGYEQYF,TGTGCCAGCAGCAAGGTCGGGGGCTACGAGCAGTACTTC
TRBV5-5,NA,TRBJ2-7,NA,CASSLGAYEQYF,TGTGCCAGCAGCTTGGGAGCCTACGAGCAGTACTTC
TRBV10-1,NA,TRBJ2-4,TRBD2,CASTTIAGSAKNIQYF,TGCGCCAGCACTACCATAGCGGGATCGGCCAAAAACATTCAGTACTTC